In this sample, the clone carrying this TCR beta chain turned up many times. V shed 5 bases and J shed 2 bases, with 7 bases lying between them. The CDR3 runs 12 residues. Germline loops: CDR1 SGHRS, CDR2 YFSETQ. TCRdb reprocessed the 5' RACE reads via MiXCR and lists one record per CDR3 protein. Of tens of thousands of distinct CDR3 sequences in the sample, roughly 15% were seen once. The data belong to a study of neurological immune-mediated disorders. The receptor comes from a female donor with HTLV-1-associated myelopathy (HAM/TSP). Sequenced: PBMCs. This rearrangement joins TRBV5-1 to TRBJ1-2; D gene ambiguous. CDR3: CASRDFNYGYTF. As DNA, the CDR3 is TGCGCCAGCAGAGACTTCAACTATGGCTACACCTTC.